The 12 T cell receptor beta chains listed next were all sequenced from one sample in a study of cytomegalovirus exposure and HLA in healthy donors. Primers: 60 Vbeta forward and 13 Jbeta reverse. The data were produced by immunoSEQ multiplex PCR, yet TCRdb's version contains in-frame clones alone and is incomplete. The table lists about 120,000 clones, around four fifths of them singletons. Sequencing was performed on PBMCs. The receptor source for this set is a male donor in good health and CMV-seronegative.

The chain links TRBV7-6 to TRBJ2-1; 7 nucleotides line up with TRBD2. Trimming took 5 bases from V and 1 from J; bases not matched to a gene: 8. Germline CDR1 reads SGHVS; CDR2 reads FNYEAQ. CDR3 length equals 16 residues. The CDR3 region has the DNA TGTGCCAGCAGCCAAACGGCGGGAGTGTCCTACAATGAGCAGTTCTTC. Translation: CASSQTAGVSYNEQFF.

V gene TRBV5-4 combines with J gene TRBJ2-2; 7 bases fit TRBD1. The CDR3 extends over 16 amino acids. The V segment lost 3 bases and the J segment 0 bases; nucleotides outside the gene matches: 5. Germline V gene lookup returns CDR1 SGHNT and CDR2 YYREEE (reference sequence). CDR3 DNA: TGTGCCAGCAGCTCCGGGACAGCCGCGAACACCGGGGAGCTGTTTTTT. This gives the protein CASSSGTAANTGELFF.

DNA for the CDR3: TGTGCCAGCAGTTTATGGGGTCAGGGGGCGTTTGGAGAGACCCAGTACTTC. It yields the protein CASSLWGQGAFGETQYF. The genes are TRBV27 and TRBJ2-5, with TRBD1 matching over 8 bases. Per germline, CDR1 MNHEY and CDR2 SMNVEV (reference sequence). Trimming at V came to 1 base and at J to 4 bases, leaving 11 bases not matched to a gene. CDR3 length equals 17 residues.

The chain employs TRBV6-1 and TRBJ2-7; 7 bases fit TRBD1. V shed 4 bases, J shed 2 bases, and the junction held 11 bases outside the gene matches. Per the germline V gene, CDR1 is MNHNS and CDR2 is SASEGT. CDR3 length equals 16 residues. The DNA of the CDR3 is TGTGCCAGCAGTGCCTTACAGGGGCCATCCACCTACGAGCAGTACTTC. Residues: CASSALQGPSTYEQYF.

This clone was seen a single time. This chain uses TRBV6-1 with TRBJ2-7; possibly TRBD2 for D (6 bases). Deletions cut 6 bases from V and 4 bases from J, with 19 bases between. The CDR3 length is 15 residues. Germline CDR1 reads MNHNS; CDR2 reads SASEGT. The CDR3 DNA reads as TGTGCCAGCAGCTTCCCTAGCGAGCTCAGATACGAGCAGTACTTC. This encodes CASSFPSELRYEQYF.

This chain connects TRBV11-1 to TRBJ2-7; weak D call: TRBD1 (6 bases). This CDR3 has 15 amino acids. CDR1 is SGHAT and CDR2 is FQDESV in the germline V gene (reference sequence). Trimming left V 5 bases short and J 0 bases short, with 14 bases between. Here the CDR3 DNA reads TGTGCCAGCAGCCACCGGACAGCGCGCTCCTACGAGCAGTACTTC. Translating gives CASSHRTARSYEQYF.

The chain combines TRBV7-8 with TRBJ1-2, with 9 bases fitting TRBD1. This CDR3 region has 14 residues. V trimming: 4 bases; J trimming: 4 bases; junction bases outside the gene matches: 4. Looked up from germline, CDR1 is SGHVS and CDR2 is FQNEAQ. CDR3 sequence reads: CASSSTGGIYGYTF. In DNA form, the CDR3 reads TGTGCCAGCAGCTCTACAGGGGGCATCTATGGCTACACCTTC.

The gene calls are TRBV19 and TRBJ1-5; D possibly corresponds to TRBD1 (5 bases). Germline lookup yields CDR1 LNHDA and CDR2 SQIVND (reference sequence). There are 16 residues in the CDR3. V dropped 1 base and J dropped 1 base, with 11 bases sitting between them. CDR3 sequence reads: CASSIVGRASNQPQHF. The CDR3 coding sequence is TGTGCCAGTAGTATAGTAGGCAGGGCGAGCAATCAGCCCCAGCATTTT.

V and J are TRBV13 and TRBJ2-1; TRBD2 agrees at 9 bases. Germline V gives CDR1 PRHDT, CDR2 FYEKMQ (reference sequence). Unmatched junction bases numbered 3, after V lost 5 bases and J lost 1 base. The CDR3 has 15 amino acids. The CDR3 DNA reads as TGTGCCAGCAGCCCGAGCGGGAGGTCCTACAATGAGCAGTTCTTC. It yields the protein CASSPSGRSYNEQFF.

The chain has TRBV9 and TRBJ2-1; the match to TRBD1 covers 10 bases. Germline V gene lookup returns CDR1 SGDLS and CDR2 YYNGEE. The V gene end was trimmed by 9 bases and the J gene end by 6 bases; junction bases not matched to a gene: 9. This CDR3 has 14 residues. CDR3 nucleotides: TGTGCCACCGCTAAAGGGACAGGGGTCAATGAGCAGTTCTTC. Its translation: CATAKGTGVNEQFF.

This clone was detected once. The chain links TRBV6-5 to TRBJ1-5; 10 positions agree with TRBD1. The germline gives CDR1 MNHEY, CDR2 SVGAGI. The CDR3 length is 14 residues. The ends lost 6 bases at V and 4 bases at J; junction bases unmatched: 3. Written as DNA, the CDR3 is TGTGCCAGCAGAAAGGGACAGGGGAATCAGCCCCAGCATTTT. As protein: CASRKGQGNQPQHF.

The chain joins TRBV2 to TRBJ2-7; TRBD1 aligns across 8 bases. Germline CDR1 and CDR2: SNHLY and FYNNEI. This CDR3 has 13 residues. After removal of 7 bases from V and 3 bases from J, the junction contained 5 bases not matched to a gene. CDR3 sequence: CASTRTGIYEQYF. The CDR3 DNA is TGTGCCAGCACTCGGACAGGGATCTACGAGCAGTACTTC.